Each of the 20 T cell receptor beta chains below was sequenced from the same sample in a study of blood T cells in healthy people across ages (dated by TCRdb to the mid-2010s). Library creation used 5' RACE. Sequenced on an Illumina HiSeq 2500. The second PCR ran for about 7 to 11 cycles and used a J-beta primer mix along with a sample-barcoded 5' primer. TCRdb redid the processing of the public reads, applying fastp at Q25 and MiXCR, and retained in-frame beta chains. Every entry covers one CDR3 protein and lists the most common genes and DNA from its rows. The sample table contains around 700,000 distinct CDR3 sequences; only one count was recorded for 25% of them. The ten largest account for under 10% of the sample. This sample also belongs to another study, concerning T cells of mothers and their children.

Material: blood. These receptors were taken from a boy younger than 18 in good health.

This clonotype was observed a few times. This chain links TRBV3-1 with TRBJ1-3; D unresolved. With 3 bases removed from V and 5 bases from J, the gap between germline ends came to 11 bases. The CDR3 spans 14 residues. Germline V gene data show CDR1 as LGHDT and CDR2 as YNNKEL (reference sequence). In DNA form, the CDR3 reads TGTGCCAGCAGCCAGGCGACTCCCCGAAACACCATATATTTT. It translates to CASSQATPRNTIYF.

CDR3 nucleotides: TGTGCCAGCAGCGAATCTCGTGAGGGACCCTACAATGAGCAGTTCTTC. Translating it yields CASSESREGPYNEQFF. The gene calls are TRBV9 and TRBJ2-1; either TRBD1 or TRBD2 may supply D (5 bases each). Trimming took off 3 bases at V and 2 bases at J, with 15 bases between the two ends. CDR3 size: 16 residues. CDR1 is SGDLS, CDR2 YYNGEE, per germline. The variable domain in full, completed from reference TRBV9 and TRBJ2-1, reads DSGVTQTPKHLITATGQRVTLRCSPRSGDLSVYWYQQSLDQGLQFLIQYYNGEERAKGNILERFSAQQFPDLHSELNLSSLELGDSALYFCASSESREGPYNEQFFGPGTRLTVL.

The chain joins TRBV7-9 to TRBJ2-5; possibly TRBD2 for D (5 bases). The germline V gene has CDR1 SEHNR and CDR2 FQNEAQ (reference sequence). CDR3 length: 14 residues. Trimming removed 3 bases from V and 4 bases from J, with 12 bases in between. The chain's CDR3 is CASSLESGGETQYF. CDR3 coding DNA: TGTGCCAGCAGCTTGGAGTCAGGAGGAGAGACCCAGTACTTC.

In this sample, this clonotype turned up a few times. The junction does not match germline at one end; this may be a read error. This chain joins TRBV11-2 and TRBJ1-4; TRBD1 might be the D (5 bases). The CDR3 covers 14 residues. The V gene's germline CDR1 is SGHAT and CDR2 FQNNGV. This CDR3 reads CASSPGTLNGKLFF. In nucleotides, the CDR3 is TGTGCCAGCAGCCCCGGGACTCTAAATGGAAAACTGTTTTTT.

In DNA form, the CDR3 reads TGTGCCAGCAGCTTAGGCTGGGGCGGGGTCACAGATACGCAGTATTTT. Translation gives CASSLGWGGVTDTQYF. The chain links TRBV7-2 to TRBJ2-3; a weak D match, TRBD2 (6 bases). This CDR3 is built from 16 residues. Trimming stripped 1 base from V and 2 bases from J, with 13 bases between. Looked up from germline, CDR1 is SGHTA and CDR2 is FQGNSA.

CDR3 loop: CASSVDLGGAGTDTQYF. DNA of the CDR3: TGTGCCAGCAGCGTAGATTTGGGGGGCGCGGGCACAGATACGCAGTATTTT. The genes are TRBV9 and TRBJ2-3; D tentatively fits TRBD1 or TRBD2 (6 bases each). CDR3 length: 17 residues. Germline V gives CDR1 SGDLS, CDR2 YYNGEE. V lost 0 bases, J lost 1 base, and 15 bases lay in between.

This clonotype was counted between two and nine times. The rearrangement joins TRBV5-1 to TRBJ2-5; 7 nucleotides line up with TRBD2. CDR3 length equals 15 residues. After removal of 3 bases from V and 1 base from J, the junction contained 6 bases not matched to a gene. The germline CDR1 and CDR2 sequences are SGHRS and YFSETQ. CDR3 residues: CASSSPSGVQETQYF. In DNA, the CDR3 is TGCGCCAGCAGCTCCCCCAGCGGGGTCCAAGAGACCCAGTACTTC. Complete variable domain (other parts from reference TRBV5-1 and TRBJ2-5): KAGVTQTPRYLIKTRGQQVTLSCSPISGHRSVSWYQQTPGQGLQFLFEYFSETQRNKGNFPGRFSGRQFSNSRSEMNVSTLELGDSALYLCASSSPSGVQETQYFGPGTRLLVL.

V usage is TRBV11-2 and J usage is TRBJ2-2; D is unclear. The V gene's germline CDR1 is SGHAT and CDR2 FQNNGV. There are 16 residues in the CDR3. Trimming removed 5 bases at V and 1 base at J, with 14 bases between. DNA of the CDR3: TGTGCCAGCAGCCCGGCTTGGACGGTGAACACCGGGGAGCTGTTTTTT. Translating it yields CASSPAWTVNTGELFF.

The chain links TRBV29-1 to TRBJ1-2; D is perhaps TRBD1 (6 bases). Germline V CDR1 and CDR2: SQVTM, ANQGSEA. CDR3 size: 12 residues. The V end lost 7 bases, the J end lost 7 bases, and 16 bases lay between the germline ends. CDR3 coding DNA: TGCAGCGGAGTTACAGGGTATCTTGGCTACACCTTC. Translating it yields CSGVTGYLGYTF.

This clonotype was seen a handful of times. The chain joins TRBV28 to TRBJ2-3, with D unresolved. Germline V gives CDR1 MDHEN, CDR2 SYDVKM. This CDR3 spans 13 amino acids. Trimming removed 5 bases from V and 6 bases from J, with 12 bases in between. The CDR3 region is CASSQSRMDTQYF. In DNA form, the CDR3 reads TGTGCCAGCAGTCAGTCTCGTATGGATACGCAGTATTTT.

This clonotype has a handful of counts. The rearrangement links TRBV12-3 or TRBV12-4 to TRBJ1-3; possible D gene TRBD1, 5 bases. Trimming stripped 3 bases from V and 2 bases from J, with 11 bases between. This CDR3 is 15 amino acids long. DNA for the CDR3: TGTGCCAGCAGTTTTATGGGGACGGCTGGAAACACCATATATTTT. Amino acids: CASSFMGTAGNTIYF.

This clonotype has at least ten counts. The chain couples TRBV4-2 to TRBJ2-1; 10 bases match TRBD2. Germline CDR1 is LGHNA and CDR2 is YNFKEQ. V shed 0 bases and J 8 bases; nucleotides not matched to a gene: 7. The CDR3 totals 16 residues. The CDR3 spells CASSQEGSGGPHEQFF. The CDR3 DNA is TGTGCCAGCAGCCAAGAAGGTAGCGGGGGGCCCCATGAGCAGTTCTTC.

The genes are TRBV20-1 and TRBJ2-7, with D unresolved. Between the trimmed V and J ends, which lost 4 bases and 0 bases, there was a span of 10 bases. CDR3 length equals 13 residues. Germline V gene lookup returns CDR1 DFQATT and CDR2 SNEGSKA (reference sequence). CDR3: CSAMDAPSYEQYF. CDR3 coding DNA: TGCAGTGCTATGGACGCGCCCTCCTACGAGCAGTACTTC.

This clonotype was counted only a few times. The rearrangement links TRBV5-5 to TRBJ2-7; D perhaps matches TRBD1 (5 bases). V was clipped by 2 bases and J by 5 bases, with 14 bases between them. The CDR3 length is 14 residues. Per the germline V gene, CDR1 is SGHKS and CDR2 is YYEKEE (reference sequence). Here the CDR3 reads CASSFGQGNNEQYF. The CDR3 DNA reads as TGTGCCAGCAGCTTCGGCCAGGGAAATAACGAGCAGTACTTC.

This chain joins TRBV13 and TRBJ2-1; the D gene is possibly TRBD2 (5 bases). The CDR3 has 15 residues. CDR1 is PRHDT and CDR2 is FYEKMQ in the germline V gene (reference sequence). Trimming removed 3 bases from V and 3 bases from J, with 12 bases in between. CDR3 protein: CASSFKEVSYNEQFF. The CDR3 DNA is TGTGCCAGCAGCTTTAAGGAGGTGAGCTACAATGAGCAGTTCTTC.

The chain is built from TRBV20-1 and TRBJ2-5; 11 bases agree with TRBD2. Germline-derived CDR1 and CDR2 are DFQATT and SNEGSKA (reference sequence). The CDR3 sequence is 14 residues long. The trim removed 3 bases at V and 4 bases at J, leaving 4 bases unmatched. DNA of the CDR3: TGCAGTGCTAGGCCTAGCGGGAGGCTAGAGACCCAGTACTTC. Amino acid sequence: CSARPSGRLETQYF.

In its sample, this clonotype is medium-sized (0.01 to 0.1%). This sequence joins TRBV4-3 and TRBJ2-7, with a tentative D call TRBD2 (5 bases). Germline CDR1 reads LGHNA; CDR2 reads YSLEER. V lost 0 bases and J 3 bases, leaving 12 bases between the germline ends. The CDR3 covers 15 residues. Here the CDR3 reads CASSQDYLAVYEQYF. In nucleotides, the CDR3 is TGCGCCAGCAGCCAAGATTATCTAGCAGTCTACGAGCAGTACTTC.

The chain recombines TRBV5-1 with TRBJ1-6, with 7 nucleotides matching TRBD1. The CDR3 covers 15 residues. Germline V gene sequence: CDR1 SGHRS, CDR2 YFSETQ. The V gene end was trimmed by 2 bases and the J gene end by 7 bases; junction bases not matched to a gene: 6. This CDR3 is CASSLPQGLNSPLHF. CDR3 DNA: TGCGCCAGCAGCTTACCACAGGGGCTCAATTCACCCCTCCACTTT.

The V call is TRBV20-1, the J call TRBJ2-7; TRBD2 matches 12 bases. Germline V CDR1 and CDR2: DFQATT, SNEGSKA (reference sequence). With V trimmed by 6 bases and J by 2 bases, 5 bases remained unmatched. This CDR3 has 14 amino acids. CDR3: CSAPRLAGAYEQYF. The CDR3 nucleotides read TGCAGTGCGCCCCGACTAGCGGGGGCCTACGAGCAGTACTTC.

CDR3 region: CASSLISDTQYF. CDR3 coding DNA: TGTGCCAGCAGCTTAATATCCGATACGCAGTATTTT. The V gene is TRBV7-3, the J gene TRBJ2-3; D is ambiguous. The CDR3 length is 12 residues. Germline CDR1 reads SGHTA; CDR2 reads FQGTGA. V was clipped by 1 base and J by 6 bases, with 5 bases between them.